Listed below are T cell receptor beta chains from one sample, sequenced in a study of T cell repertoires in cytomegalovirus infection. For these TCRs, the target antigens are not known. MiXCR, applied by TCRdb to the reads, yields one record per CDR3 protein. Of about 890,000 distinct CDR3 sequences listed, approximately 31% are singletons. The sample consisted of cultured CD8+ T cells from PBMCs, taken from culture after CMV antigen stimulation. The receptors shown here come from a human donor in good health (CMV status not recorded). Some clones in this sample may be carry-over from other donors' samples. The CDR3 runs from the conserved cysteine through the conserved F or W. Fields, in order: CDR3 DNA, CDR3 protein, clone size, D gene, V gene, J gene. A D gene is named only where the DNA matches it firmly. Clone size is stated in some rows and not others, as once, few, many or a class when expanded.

cdr3_nt: TGTGCCATCAGTGAGTTACGGGACAGGGGTGGCTATGGCTACACCTTC
cdr3_aa: CAISELRDRGGYGYTF
clone_size: few
d_call: TRBD1
v_call: TRBV10-3
j_call: TRBJ1-2

cdr3_nt: TGTGCCAGCAGCCTTCTAGCGGGGGAGGACACCGGGGAGCTGTTTTTT
cdr3_aa: CASSLLAGEDTGELFF
clone_size: .
d_call: TRBD2
v_call: TRBV7-6
j_call: TRBJ2-2

cdr3_nt: TGTGCCAGCAGCCAGGAGGAGAATGAGCAGTTCTTC
cdr3_aa: CASSQEENEQFF
clone_size: .
d_call: .
v_call: TRBV6-6
j_call: TRBJ2-1

cdr3_nt: TGTGCCAGTAGAAGCCAACCCGGACAGGGGTCTTCAACTAATGAAAAACTGTTTTTT
cdr3_aa: CASRSQPGQGSSTNEKLFF
clone_size: few
d_call: TRBD1
v_call: TRBV19
j_call: TRBJ1-4

cdr3_nt: TGTGCCAGTAGCGACGCGGGGTATTCCACAGATACGCAGTATTTT
cdr3_aa: CASSDAGYSTDTQYF
clone_size: few
d_call: .
v_call: TRBV19
j_call: TRBJ2-3

cdr3_nt: TGTGCCAGCAGCGCCAGCGATACACGGGATGGCTACACCTTC
cdr3_aa: CASSASDTRDGYTF
clone_size: .
d_call: .
v_call: TRBV9
j_call: TRBJ1-2

cdr3_nt: TGTGCCAGCACCCCTACCCCCGGGGAGCTGTTTTTT
cdr3_aa: CASTPTPGELFF
clone_size: few
d_call: .
v_call: TRBV6-6
j_call: TRBJ2-2

cdr3_nt: TGTGCCAGCACTCCCTTTAGGGACTACACCGGGGAGCTGTTTTTT
cdr3_aa: CASTPFRDYTGELFF
clone_size: .
d_call: .
v_call: TRBV27
j_call: TRBJ2-2

cdr3_nt: TGTGCCAGCAGCTCCTATCTTAATCAGCCCCAGCATTTT
cdr3_aa: CASSSYLNQPQHF
clone_size: .
d_call: .
v_call: TRBV7-1
j_call: TRBJ1-5

cdr3_nt: TGTGCCAGCTCGGCCCAAATGGCGGACAATGAGCAGTTCTTC
cdr3_aa: CASSAQMADNEQFF
clone_size: many
d_call: .
v_call: TRBV7-2
j_call: TRBJ2-1

cdr3_nt: TGTGCTAGCAGCTTAGGGCAGGGGGGCTCCTACGAGCAGTACTTC
cdr3_aa: CASSLGQGGSYEQYF
clone_size: many
d_call: .
v_call: TRBV7-7
j_call: TRBJ2-7

cdr3_nt: TGTGCCAGCAGCTTAAGGGGGGGGGGCGGCACAGATACGCAGTATTTT
cdr3_aa: CASSLRGGGGTDTQYF
clone_size: many
d_call: .
v_call: TRBV7-8
j_call: TRBJ2-3

cdr3_nt: TGTGCCAGCAGCTCCTCGAGAAGGTACACTAGCACAGATACGCAGTATTTT
cdr3_aa: CASSSSRRYTSTDTQYF
clone_size: .
d_call: .
v_call: TRBV7-6
j_call: TRBJ2-3

cdr3_nt: TGTGCCAGCACCAAGGGGGGACACTGGGCTGAAGCTTTCTTT
cdr3_aa: CASTKGGHWAEAFF
clone_size: few
d_call: .
v_call: TRBV6-1
j_call: TRBJ1-1

cdr3_nt: TGTGCCAGCAGTTACTCGTCTGTCAGCGGGGGGCCGTACAGCTCCTACAATGAGCAGTTCTTC
cdr3_aa: CASSYSSVSGGPYSSYNEQFF
clone_size: few
d_call: TRBD2
v_call: TRBV6-2/TRBV6-3
j_call: TRBJ2-1

cdr3_nt: TGTGCCAGCAACCAGGACATAGGCACAGATACGCAGTATTTT
cdr3_aa: CASNQDIGTDTQYF
clone_size: few
d_call: .
v_call: TRBV28
j_call: TRBJ2-3

cdr3_nt: TGTGCCAGCAGCCAAGCTGGGACCTTATCTAGCACAGATACGCAGTATTTT
cdr3_aa: CASSQAGTLSSTDTQYF
clone_size: many
d_call: .
v_call: TRBV3-1
j_call: TRBJ2-3

cdr3_nt: TGTGCTAGTGGTTTGAACCGGGATAACTATGGCTACACCTTC
cdr3_aa: CASGLNRDNYGYTF
clone_size: many
d_call: .
v_call: TRBV12-5
j_call: TRBJ1-2

cdr3_nt: TGTGCCAGCAGTTACTCTTTGGGACGTGGATTAGGCAGACTGAACACTGAAGCTTTCTTT
cdr3_aa: CASSYSLGRGLGRLNTEAFF
clone_size: .
d_call: .
v_call: TRBV6-5
j_call: TRBJ1-1

cdr3_nt: TGTGCCAGTTCACAGGGATTATTGGCTCAGCCCCAGCATTTT
cdr3_aa: CASSQGLLAQPQHF
clone_size: few
d_call: .
v_call: TRBV28
j_call: TRBJ1-5

cdr3_nt: TGTGCCAGCAGTTTAGGGCTAAGACTAGCGGGGGGCAACAATGAGCAGTTCTTC
cdr3_aa: CASSLGLRLAGGNNEQFF
clone_size: few
d_call: TRBD2
v_call: TRBV12-3/TRBV12-4
j_call: TRBJ2-1

cdr3_nt: TGTGCCAGCAGCGTATCGATGAGCGGGGGGTTCATAGATACGCAGTATTTT
cdr3_aa: CASSVSMSGGFIDTQYF
clone_size: .
d_call: TRBD2
v_call: TRBV9
j_call: TRBJ2-3

cdr3_nt: TGCAGTGCTAGACCCCTAGCGGGGGCCTACGAGCAGTACTTC
cdr3_aa: CSARPLAGAYEQYF
clone_size: .
d_call: TRBD2
v_call: TRBV20-1
j_call: TRBJ2-7

cdr3_nt: TGTGCCAGCAGCCCCTTAGCGGGGCAAACCTACGAGCAGTACTTC
cdr3_aa: CASSPLAGQTYEQYF
clone_size: few
d_call: TRBD2
v_call: TRBV7-6
j_call: TRBJ2-7

cdr3_nt: TGTGCCGTTATGAACTATAACTATGGCTACACCTTC
cdr3_aa: CAVMNYNYGYTF
clone_size: .
d_call: .
v_call: TRBV2
j_call: TRBJ1-2

cdr3_nt: TGTGCCAGCAGTTTAGGTGGTCTTGGGACCCAGTACTTC
cdr3_aa: CASSLGGLGTQYF
clone_size: few
d_call: .
v_call: TRBV27
j_call: TRBJ2-5

cdr3_nt: TGCGCCAGCAGCGGAAGGACAGGGGGTAATTCACCCCTCCACTTT
cdr3_aa: CASSGRTGGNSPLHF
clone_size: few
d_call: TRBD1
v_call: TRBV5-1
j_call: TRBJ1-6

cdr3_nt: TGTGCCAGCAGTTTATCTTACGACACAGGGGGTTCCTATGGCTACACCTTC
cdr3_aa: CASSLSYDTGGSYGYTF
clone_size: .
d_call: TRBD1
v_call: TRBV27
j_call: TRBJ1-2

cdr3_nt: TGTGCCAGCAGGGGGACAGGCGACAAGGCCGGGGAGCTGTTTTTT
cdr3_aa: CASRGTGDKAGELFF
clone_size: .
d_call: TRBD1
v_call: TRBV6-1
j_call: TRBJ2-2

cdr3_nt: TGCAGTGCTGGATCCTTGTACAATGAGCAGTTCTTC
cdr3_aa: CSAGSLYNEQFF
clone_size: .
d_call: .
v_call: TRBV20-1
j_call: TRBJ2-1

cdr3_nt: TGTGCCACCAGCAGGGGGGACAGGTCAAACACTGAAGCTTTCTTT
cdr3_aa: CATSRGDRSNTEAFF
clone_size: .
d_call: TRBD1
v_call: TRBV15
j_call: TRBJ1-1

cdr3_nt: TGTGCCAGCAGTGATTCCACCCCAGGTTACACCGGGGAGCTGTTTTTT
cdr3_aa: CASSDSTPGYTGELFF
clone_size: .
d_call: .
v_call: TRBV6-4
j_call: TRBJ2-2

cdr3_nt: TGCGCCAGCAGCCAAGCGTGGCAGGGACAACGGGGAAGTTATAATTCATCCCTCCACTTT
cdr3_aa: CASSQAWQGQRGSYNSSLHF
clone_size: .
d_call: .
v_call: TRBV4-3
j_call: TRBJ1-6

cdr3_nt: TGCAGCGTTGAAGTTACAGGGAAATCTTCCGACGAGCAGTACTTC
cdr3_aa: CSVEVTGKSSDEQYF
clone_size: .
d_call: .
v_call: TRBV29-1
j_call: TRBJ2-7

cdr3_nt: TGTGCCAGCAGTCCCCGGGAGCCGGGGACTGAAGCTTTCTTT
cdr3_aa: CASSPREPGTEAFF
clone_size: few
d_call: .
v_call: TRBV12-3/TRBV12-4
j_call: TRBJ1-1

cdr3_nt: TGTGCCAGCAGCTTGTCACTAGCGGGGGGGTTAGACACGCAGTATTTT
cdr3_aa: CASSLSLAGGLDTQYF
clone_size: many
d_call: TRBD2
v_call: TRBV7-6
j_call: TRBJ2-3

cdr3_nt: TGTGCCAGCAGTTTACTCAACCAGACAGGGACGGGCGGCTACACCTTC
cdr3_aa: CASSLLNQTGTGGYTF
clone_size: .
d_call: TRBD1
v_call: TRBV27
j_call: TRBJ1-2

cdr3_nt: TGTGCCAGCAGTTACAACAGGGTGACTGGCTACACCTTC
cdr3_aa: CASSYNRVTGYTF
clone_size: few
d_call: .
v_call: TRBV6-5
j_call: TRBJ1-2

cdr3_nt: TGTGCCAGCAGTGACCGTCGGATTGAAGCTTTCTTT
cdr3_aa: CASSDRRIEAFF
clone_size: few
d_call: .
v_call: TRBV2
j_call: TRBJ1-1

cdr3_nt: TGCAGTGCATTTCCTCTAGGACAGGGCATCTACGAGCAGTACTTC
cdr3_aa: CSAFPLGQGIYEQYF
clone_size: .
d_call: TRBD1
v_call: TRBV20-1
j_call: TRBJ2-7

cdr3_nt: TGTGCCAGCAGTATCCTGAAGAACACTGAAGCTTTCTTT
cdr3_aa: CASSILKNTEAFF
clone_size: few
d_call: .
v_call: TRBV27
j_call: TRBJ1-1

cdr3_nt: TGCGCCAGCAGCCTCTACGGACAGGGCGGGTTCGATGCTGAAGCTTTCTTT
cdr3_aa: CASSLYGQGGFDAEAFF
clone_size: .
d_call: TRBD1
v_call: TRBV5-1
j_call: TRBJ1-1

cdr3_nt: TGTGCCAGCAGCTTGGAGAACCGGAACACTGAAGCTTTCTTT
cdr3_aa: CASSLENRNTEAFF
clone_size: many
d_call: .
v_call: TRBV7-8
j_call: TRBJ1-1

cdr3_nt: TGTGCCAGCAGCAGCTCGGAAGGACGGGCGGCCAGGGAAAAACTGTTTTTT
cdr3_aa: CASSSSEGRAAREKLFF
clone_size: few
d_call: .
v_call: TRBV7-9
j_call: TRBJ1-4

cdr3_nt: TGTGCCAGCAGCTTAGTCCGGGACATATATTGGGAAAACACCATATATTTT
cdr3_aa: CASSLVRDIYWENTIYF
clone_size: .
d_call: .
v_call: TRBV7-8
j_call: TRBJ1-3

cdr3_nt: TGTGCCAGTAGCTGGATGAGCATGGGGGGGGCCAATAATGAGCAGTTCTTC
cdr3_aa: CASSWMSMGGANNEQFF
clone_size: few
d_call: .
v_call: TRBV19
j_call: TRBJ2-1

cdr3_nt: TGTGCCAGCAGCCCGGAGGGGCGCATTACAGATACGCAGTATTTT
cdr3_aa: CASSPEGRITDTQYF
clone_size: few
d_call: .
v_call: TRBV7-3
j_call: TRBJ2-3